This is a list of T cell receptor beta chains from one sample in a study of shared clonotypes between healthy human individuals. TCRdb's copy holds only in-frame clones and misses some; the assay was immunoSEQ multiplex PCR. The sample carries about 470,000 clones, 70% to 80% recorded once. Source material: PBMCs. The receptor source for this set is a woman between 35 and 50 years old in good health. Some clones in this sample may be carry-over from other donors' samples. Each CDR3 is given with its conserved first and last residue. Each record gives: D gene, J gene, clone size, V gene, CDR3 protein, CDR3 DNA. A D gene is named only where the DNA matches it firmly. Only some rows state a clone size, as once, few, many or a class for expanded clones.

d_call: -; j_call: TRBJ1-5; clone_size: -; v_call: TRBV28; cdr3_aa: CASSLLSGLGQPQHF; cdr3_nt: TGTGCCAGCAGTTTACTCTCAGGCCTTGGGCAGCCCCAGCATTTT
d_call: -; j_call: TRBJ2-7; clone_size: -; v_call: TRBV28; cdr3_aa: CASSTTPKSYEQYF; cdr3_nt: TGTGCCAGCAGTACAACTCCGAAGTCCTACGAGCAGTACTTC
d_call: TRBD1; j_call: TRBJ1-2; clone_size: -; v_call: TRBV6-1; cdr3_aa: CASNPTGLYGYTF; cdr3_nt: TGTGCCAGCAACCCGACAGGGCTCTATGGCTACACCTTC
d_call: TRBD2; j_call: TRBJ2-1; clone_size: -; v_call: TRBV7-2; cdr3_aa: CASSPGLARHNEQFF; cdr3_nt: TGTGCCAGCAGCCCTGGACTAGCGAGACACAATGAGCAGTTCTTC
d_call: TRBD1; j_call: TRBJ1-1; clone_size: few; v_call: TRBV29-1; cdr3_aa: CSVRKTGGGSTEAFF; cdr3_nt: TGCAGCGTTCGCAAGACAGGGGGCGGGAGCACTGAAGCTTTCTTT
d_call: TRBD2; j_call: TRBJ2-3; clone_size: -; v_call: TRBV5-1; cdr3_aa: CASSSQAGGPGDTQYF; cdr3_nt: TGCGCCAGCAGCTCTCAAGCGGGAGGGCCCGGAGATACGCAGTATTTT
d_call: -; j_call: TRBJ2-3; clone_size: once; v_call: TRBV18; cdr3_aa: CASSPSTHTDTQYF; cdr3_nt: TGTGCCAGCTCACCATCGACACACACAGATACGCAGTATTTT
d_call: -; j_call: TRBJ1-5; clone_size: -; v_call: TRBV28; cdr3_aa: CASSRQEMNQPQHF; cdr3_nt: TGTGCCAGCAGCCGACAGGAGATGAATCAGCCCCAGCATTTT
d_call: TRBD1; j_call: TRBJ2-7; clone_size: -; v_call: TRBV28; cdr3_aa: CASRLTGTAYEQYF; cdr3_nt: TGTGCCAGCAGACTAACCGGGACAGCTTACGAGCAGTACTTC
d_call: TRBD1; j_call: TRBJ1-1; clone_size: -; v_call: TRBV19; cdr3_aa: CASSRTGLTEAFF; cdr3_nt: TGTGCCAGTAGCCGGACAGGGCTCACTGAAGCTTTCTTT
d_call: -; j_call: TRBJ1-1; clone_size: few; v_call: TRBV18; cdr3_aa: CASSPPLILTTYPTEAFF; cdr3_nt: TGTGCCAGCTCACCACCTCTAATCCTTACTACCTACCCCACTGAAGCTTTCTTT
d_call: -; j_call: TRBJ2-7; clone_size: once; v_call: TRBV6-1; cdr3_aa: CASSAPNTGTREQYF; cdr3_nt: TGTGCCAGCAGTGCCCCGAACACCGGGACTCGCGAGCAGTACTTC
d_call: TRBD1; j_call: TRBJ2-5; clone_size: -; v_call: TRBV2; cdr3_aa: CASTPDRGRETQYF; cdr3_nt: TGTGCCAGCACCCCGGACAGGGGACGCGAGACCCAGTACTTC
d_call: -; j_call: TRBJ2-5; clone_size: -; v_call: TRBV7-3; cdr3_aa: CASSSGGGPGETQYF; cdr3_nt: TGTGCCAGCAGTTCCGGGGGCGGCCCGGGTGAGACCCAGTACTTC
d_call: -; j_call: TRBJ2-5; clone_size: -; v_call: TRBV7-9; cdr3_aa: CASSPPGVQETQYF; cdr3_nt: TGTGCCAGCAGCCCTCCGGGGGTCCAAGAGACCCAGTACTTC
d_call: -; j_call: TRBJ2-7; clone_size: -; v_call: TRBV4-3; cdr3_aa: CASSQEWGYEQYF; cdr3_nt: TGCGCCAGCAGCCAAGAATGGGGCTACGAGCAGTACTTC
d_call: -; j_call: TRBJ1-1; clone_size: -; v_call: TRBV25-1; cdr3_aa: CASSAPFGNTEAFF; cdr3_nt: TGTGCCAGCAGCGCCCCTTTCGGGAACACTGAAGCTTTCTTT
d_call: -; j_call: TRBJ2-7; clone_size: -; v_call: TRBV5-1; cdr3_aa: CASSYRQEQYF; cdr3_nt: TGCGCCAGCAGCTACAGACAGGAGCAGTACTTC
d_call: TRBD2; j_call: TRBJ2-1; clone_size: few; v_call: TRBV4-1; cdr3_aa: CASSQVERGGDNEQFF; cdr3_nt: TGCGCCAGCAGCCAAGTGGAAAGGGGAGGGGACAATGAGCAGTTCTTC
d_call: -; j_call: TRBJ1-1; clone_size: -; v_call: TRBV7-3; cdr3_aa: CASSTTGLNTEAFF; cdr3_nt: TGTGCCAGCAGCACCACAGGGCTGAACACTGAAGCTTTCTTT
d_call: TRBD2; j_call: TRBJ2-3; clone_size: -; v_call: TRBV4-2; cdr3_aa: CASSQVLLAGVVGTDTQYF; cdr3_nt: TGTGCCAGCAGCCAAGTTTTGTTAGCGGGAGTGGTCGGCACAGATACGCAGTATTTT
d_call: TRBD1; j_call: TRBJ1-4; clone_size: -; v_call: TRBV30; cdr3_aa: CAWSVQGSEKLFF; cdr3_nt: TGTGCCTGGAGTGTACAGGGGTCTGAAAAACTGTTTTTT
d_call: -; j_call: TRBJ1-5; clone_size: -; v_call: TRBV19; cdr3_aa: CASNGSPQSNQPQHF; cdr3_nt: TGTGCCAGTAATGGCTCCCCCCAGAGCAATCAGCCCCAGCATTTT
d_call: TRBD1; j_call: TRBJ2-7; clone_size: -; v_call: TRBV5-4; cdr3_aa: CASSLGQGYSYEQYF; cdr3_nt: TGTGCCAGCAGCTTGGGACAGGGATACTCCTACGAGCAGTACTTC
d_call: -; j_call: TRBJ2-5; clone_size: -; v_call: TRBV7-2; cdr3_aa: CASSLGRAGQETQYF; cdr3_nt: TGTGCCAGCAGCTTGGGTCGGGCGGGGCAAGAGACCCAGTACTTC
d_call: TRBD2; j_call: TRBJ2-3; clone_size: -; v_call: TRBV9; cdr3_aa: CASSFSGGGGTDTQYF; cdr3_nt: TGTGCCAGCAGCTTTAGCGGCGGGGGGGGCACAGATACGCAGTATTTT
d_call: -; j_call: TRBJ2-2; clone_size: -; v_call: TRBV7-8; cdr3_aa: CASSLDWGRTGELFF; cdr3_nt: TGTGCCAGCAGCTTAGATTGGGGGCGAACCGGGGAGCTGTTTTTT
d_call: TRBD2; j_call: TRBJ2-5; clone_size: -; v_call: TRBV9; cdr3_aa: CASSVGTSGGGPQYF; cdr3_nt: TGTGCCAGCAGCGTAGGGACTAGCGGGGGGGGGCCCCAGTACTTC
d_call: -; j_call: TRBJ2-5; clone_size: -; v_call: TRBV19; cdr3_aa: CASSMAGAVETQYF; cdr3_nt: TGTGCCAGTAGTATGGCCGGAGCGGTGGAGACCCAGTACTTC
d_call: TRBD2; j_call: TRBJ2-3; clone_size: -; v_call: TRBV19; cdr3_aa: CASKPGLDLDTQYF; cdr3_nt: TGTGCCAGTAAACCGGGACTAGACTTAGATACGCAGTATTTT
d_call: -; j_call: TRBJ1-1; clone_size: -; v_call: TRBV5-4; cdr3_aa: CASSFRATEAFF; cdr3_nt: TGTGCCAGCAGCTTTAGGGCCACTGAAGCTTTCTTT
d_call: -; j_call: TRBJ2-1; clone_size: -; v_call: TRBV7-2; cdr3_aa: CASSPRRAGEGVRSEQFF; cdr3_nt: TGTGCCAGCAGCCCCCGGCGCGCGGGAGAGGGGGTTAGGAGTGAGCAGTTCTTC
d_call: -; j_call: TRBJ1-2; clone_size: -; v_call: TRBV19; cdr3_aa: CASSPPGGYNGYTF; cdr3_nt: TGTGCCAGTAGTCCGCCTGGGGGATATAATGGCTACACCTTC
d_call: -; j_call: TRBJ1-1; clone_size: -; v_call: TRBV5-6; cdr3_aa: CASSLGVATEAFF; cdr3_nt: TGTGCCAGCAGCTTAGGGGTGGCCACTGAAGCTTTCTTT
d_call: -; j_call: TRBJ2-3; clone_size: -; v_call: TRBV6-1; cdr3_aa: CASSSGPDTQYF; cdr3_nt: TGTGCCAGCAGCTCAGGACCAGATACGCAGTATTTT
d_call: -; j_call: TRBJ1-2; clone_size: -; v_call: TRBV10-3; cdr3_aa: CAIGPHRPLYGYTF; cdr3_nt: TGTGCCATCGGACCACACCGGCCCCTCTATGGCTACACCTTC
d_call: -; j_call: TRBJ2-7; clone_size: -; v_call: TRBV2; cdr3_aa: CASRGTSRLYEQYF; cdr3_nt: TGTGCCAGCAGGGGAACTAGCCGTCTCTACGAGCAGTACTTC
d_call: -; j_call: TRBJ2-2; clone_size: few; v_call: TRBV2; cdr3_aa: CASRTRGNTGELFF; cdr3_nt: TGTGCCAGCAGGACAAGGGGGAACACCGGGGAGCTGTTTTTT
d_call: TRBD2; j_call: TRBJ2-1; clone_size: -; v_call: TRBV9; cdr3_aa: CASSVAVLGLAGSNEQFF; cdr3_nt: TGTGCCAGCAGCGTAGCCGTACTGGGACTAGCGGGATCCAATGAGCAGTTCTTC
d_call: TRBD2; j_call: TRBJ2-7; clone_size: -; v_call: TRBV7-2; cdr3_aa: CASSPESGRIREQYF; cdr3_nt: TGTGCCAGCAGCCCAGAAAGCGGGAGGATACGCGAGCAGTACTTC
d_call: -; j_call: TRBJ2-5; clone_size: -; v_call: TRBV18; cdr3_aa: CASSPPGETQYF; cdr3_nt: TGTGCCAGCTCACCACCGGGAGAGACCCAGTACTTC
d_call: -; j_call: TRBJ2-7; clone_size: -; v_call: TRBV4-2; cdr3_aa: CASSQVAGATYEQYF; cdr3_nt: TGTGCCAGCAGCCAAGTAGCTGGGGCCACCTACGAGCAGTACTTC
d_call: TRBD1; j_call: TRBJ1-1; clone_size: -; v_call: TRBV5-1; cdr3_aa: CASSNLQGANTEAFF; cdr3_nt: TGCGCCAGCAGCAACTTACAGGGGGCGAACACTGAAGCTTTCTTT
d_call: -; j_call: TRBJ2-3; clone_size: -; v_call: TRBV7-9; cdr3_aa: CASSPPTDTQYF; cdr3_nt: TGTGCCAGCAGCCCCCCGACAGATACGCAGTATTTT
d_call: -; j_call: TRBJ1-5; clone_size: once; v_call: TRBV18; cdr3_aa: CASSPSWGRNQPQHF; cdr3_nt: TGTGCCAGCTCACCATCCTGGGGACGAAATCAGCCCCAGCATTTT
d_call: -; j_call: TRBJ1-2; clone_size: -; v_call: TRBV2; cdr3_aa: CASRRDAGSYTF; cdr3_nt: TGTGCCAGCAGGCGGGACGCTGGAAGCTACACCTTC
d_call: -; j_call: TRBJ1-2; clone_size: -; v_call: TRBV7-2; cdr3_aa: CASSRDPELAF; cdr3_nt: TGTGCCAGCAGCCGGGACCCCGAGTTAGCCTTC
d_call: TRBD2; j_call: TRBJ2-2; clone_size: few; v_call: TRBV4-2; cdr3_aa: CASSPGTSEAGELFF; cdr3_nt: TGTGCCAGCAGCCCGGGGACTAGCGAGGCCGGGGAGCTGTTTTTT
d_call: -; j_call: TRBJ1-2; clone_size: -; v_call: TRBV28; cdr3_aa: CASSSTPRAHGYTF; cdr3_nt: TGTGCCAGCAGCTCGACCCCCAGGGCTCATGGCTACACCTTC
d_call: TRBD1; j_call: TRBJ2-5; clone_size: -; v_call: TRBV4-1; cdr3_aa: CASSLTDRGFGETQYF; cdr3_nt: TGCGCCAGCAGCCTGACCGACAGGGGATTTGGAGAGACCCAGTACTTC
d_call: TRBD2; j_call: TRBJ2-2; clone_size: -; v_call: TRBV5-1; cdr3_aa: CASSSSGPNTGELFF; cdr3_nt: TGCGCCAGCAGCAGTAGCGGGCCGAACACCGGGGAGCTGTTTTTT
d_call: TRBD2; j_call: TRBJ2-7; clone_size: once; v_call: TRBV18; cdr3_aa: CASSPVLAGGDYEQYF; cdr3_nt: TGTGCCAGCTCACCCGTCCTAGCGGGAGGGGACTACGAGCAGTACTTC
d_call: -; j_call: TRBJ1-5; clone_size: -; v_call: TRBV6-4; cdr3_aa: CAISRDNNQPQHF; cdr3_nt: TGTGCCATCAGCCGGGACAACAATCAGCCCCAGCATTTT
d_call: TRBD2; j_call: TRBJ2-7; clone_size: -; v_call: TRBV11-3; cdr3_aa: CASSSGTSGAEQYF; cdr3_nt: TGTGCCAGCAGTTCCGGGACTAGCGGGGCGGAGCAGTACTTC
d_call: -; j_call: TRBJ2-5; clone_size: -; v_call: TRBV11-1; cdr3_aa: CASSQDPPAGRVGETQYF; cdr3_nt: TGCGCCAGCAGCCAAGACCCGCCCGCCGGGCGGGTCGGTGAGACCCAGTACTTC
d_call: -; j_call: TRBJ1-3; clone_size: -; v_call: TRBV6-1; cdr3_aa: CASSSTGNTIYF; cdr3_nt: TGTGCCAGCAGTTCCACAGGAAACACCATATATTTT
d_call: TRBD1; j_call: TRBJ1-1; clone_size: -; v_call: TRBV29-1; cdr3_aa: CSVEAGGWTEAFF; cdr3_nt: TGCAGCGTTGAGGCAGGGGGCTGGACTGAAGCTTTCTTT